A selection of T cell receptor beta chains follows, all from one sample in a study. TCRdb independently ran MiXCR on the 5' RACE reads; one entry per CDR3 protein. Of around 21,000 distinct CDR3 sequences listed, roughly 29% are singletons. The sequencing sample was made of tumor-infiltrating naive CD4+ T cells sorted from the breast tumor. Receptors originate from a female donor with breast cancer. CDR3s include the opening cysteine and the closing phenylalanine or tryptophan. Each record gives: CDR3 length, D gene, clone size, J gene, V gene, CDR3 DNA, CDR3 protein. D genes are given only for firm matches. Some rows have no size entry. The others give once, few or many, or a class for an expanded clone.

>15|TRBD2|-|TRBJ2-1|TRBV11-2
TGTGCCAGCAGCTTGTTGGGACTAGCGGGCAATGAGCAGTTCTTC
CASSLLGLAGNEQFF
>13|-|medium-sized|TRBJ2-1|TRBV12-3/TRBV12-4
TGTGCCAGCAGTTTCCGCAGCCACAATGAGCAGTTCTTC
CASSFRSHNEQFF
>15|TRBD2|many|TRBJ2-1|TRBV12-3/TRBV12-4
TGTGCCAGCAGCTTGACTAGCGGGAGTTTTAATGAGCAGTTCTTC
CASSLTSGSFNEQFF
>16|TRBD2|-|TRBJ2-7|TRBV4-1
TGCGCCAGCAGCCAAGGACTAGCGGGAGGGGCGGGCGAGCAGTACTTC
CASSQGLAGGAGEQYF
>16|TRBD2|medium-sized|TRBJ2-1|TRBV6-1
TGTGCCAGCAGTGAAGATAGCGGGAGCATCTACAATGAGCAGTTCTTC
CASSEDSGSIYNEQFF
>16|-|-|TRBJ2-1|TRBV24-1
TGTGCCACCAGTGACCAAGCGGCGGCGTCCTACAATGAGCAGTTCTTC
CATSDQAAASYNEQFF
>16|TRBD2|many|TRBJ2-3|TRBV9
TGTGCCAGCAGCGTAAGCCTAGCGGGAAGCACAGATACGCAGTATTTT
CASSVSLAGSTDTQYF
>16|TRBD1|-|TRBJ1-5|TRBV24-1
TGTGCCACCAGTGATTCCGGACAGGGAGGGTATCAGCCCCAGCATTTT
CATSDSGQGGYQPQHF
>16|-|-|TRBJ2-1|TRBV9
TGTGCCAGCAGCGCCTCCGGGACGTCGTTAGGGAATGAGCAGTTCTTC
CASSASGTSLGNEQFF
>17|-|-|TRBJ2-1|TRBV9
TGTGCCAGCAGCGTTTCTTCCGGGCTGGGACGCGGCAATGAGCAGTTCTTC
CASSVSSGLGRGNEQFF
>15|TRBD2|medium-sized|TRBJ2-1|TRBV7-3
TGTGCCAGCAGCAGGACTAGCGGAGGTATCAATGAGCAGTTCTTC
CASSRTSGGINEQFF
>13|-|-|TRBJ2-7|TRBV6-5
TGTGCCAGCAGTGGGGGAGTGAACAACGAGCAGTACTTC
CASSGGVNNEQYF
>14|TRBD1|-|TRBJ1-1|TRBV18
TGTGCCAGCTCACCAAATACAGGGGGCACTGAAGCTTTCTTT
CASSPNTGGTEAFF
>15|TRBD2|-|TRBJ2-1|TRBV9
TGTGCCAGCAGCGTAGCGAGGACTAGAGGGAATGAGCAGTTCTTC
CASSVARTRGNEQFF
>15|-|many|TRBJ1-5|TRBV5-1
TGCGCCAGCAGCCCATCAGGGAATAGCAATCAGCCCCAGCATTTT
CASSPSGNSNQPQHF
>13|TRBD2|few|TRBJ2-7|TRBV6-5
TGTGCCAGCAGACTCGGGAGGGGGAGCGAGCAGTACTTC
CASRLGRGSEQYF
>17|TRBD1|many|TRBJ2-1|TRBV3-1
TGTGCCAGCAGCTCGCAACTCGGACAGGGGGCGCGGGATGAGCAGTTCTTC
CASSSQLGQGARDEQFF
>15|-|-|TRBJ2-3|TRBV27
TGTGCCAGCAGTTTGGGGGCTCGTCTCACAGATACGCAGTATTTT
CASSLGARLTDTQYF
>14|-|many|TRBJ1-5|TRBV6-1
TGTGCCAGCAGAGGATCCGATAGCAATCAGCCCCAGCATTTT
CASRGSDSNQPQHF
>15|TRBD1|few|TRBJ2-1|TRBV5-1
TGCGCCAGCAGCTTACCCGGGACAGGTGACAATGAGCAGTTCTTC
CASSLPGTGDNEQFF
>16|TRBD2|many|TRBJ2-2|TRBV20-1
TGCAGTGCTAGGCCTAGCGGGAGGCTCTCCGGGGCTGAGCTGTTTTTT
CSARPSGRLSGAELFF
>18|TRBD2|medium-sized|TRBJ2-7|TRBV13
TGTGCCAGCAGCCGACTAGCGGGAGGCGCCGGGGACTCCTACGAGCAGTACTTC
CASSRLAGGAGDSYEQYF
>18|TRBD2|many|TRBJ2-1|TRBV5-1
TGCGCCAGCAGCTTGGCCCTGACTAGCGGCAGCTCCTACAATGAGCAGTTCTTC
CASSLALTSGSSYNEQFF
>13|-|few|TRBJ1-1|TRBV29-1
TGCAACGTTTGTTGGGGTCAGAACACTGAAGCTTTCTTT
CNVCWGQNTEAFF
>16|TRBD2|many|TRBJ2-1|TRBV29-1
TGCAGCGCCACTCTACTAGCGGGAGGGCCGGGGGATGAGCAGTTCTTC
CSATLLAGGPGDEQFF
>14|TRBD1|few|TRBJ1-1|TRBV24-1
TGTGCCACCAGGATGACAGGGCAGGGCACTGAAGCTTTCTTT
CATRMTGQGTEAFF
>15|-|many|TRBJ2-1|TRBV5-6
TGTGCCAGCAGCTGGACGGGACTCCCACACAATGAGCAGTTCTTC
CASSWTGLPHNEQFF
>15|TRBD1|-|TRBJ1-2|TRBV6-5
TGTGCCAGCAGTTACTCGTACAGGGGACACTATGGCTACACCTTC
CASSYSYRGHYGYTF
>12|-|-|TRBJ2-1|TRBV7-9
TGTGCCAGAAGTCCGGACAGAAATGAGCAGTTCTTC
CARSPDRNEQFF
>13|-|-|TRBJ1-5|TRBV7-2
TGTGCCAGCAGCCCCGGGGGCAATCAGCCCCAGCATTTT
CASSPGGNQPQHF
>13|-|medium-sized|TRBJ1-1|TRBV7-3
TGTGCCAGCAGCACTGGTGTGGACACTGAAGCTTTCTTT
CASSTGVDTEAFF
>13|-|many|TRBJ2-3|TRBV27
TGTGCCAGCAGTCCTCCTAGCACAGATACGCAGTATTTT
CASSPPSTDTQYF
>14|TRBD1|-|TRBJ1-1|TRBV6-5
TGTGCCAGCAGGAGAGTACAGGGGAGTACTGAAGCTTTCTTT
CASRRVQGSTEAFF
>14|TRBD2|-|TRBJ2-7|TRBV5-1
TGCGCCAGCAGCTTGGGAGCGGGGACCTACGAGCAGTACTTC
CASSLGAGTYEQYF
>16|-|few|TRBJ1-5|TRBV7-2
TGTGCCAGCAGCTTAGTGGGGGGAGCGGGCAATCAGCCCCAGCATTTT
CASSLVGGAGNQPQHF
>15|-|-|TRBJ1-5|TRBV6-6
TGTGCCAGCAGTTCCCTCGGTAATAGCAATCAGCCCCAGCATTTT
CASSSLGNSNQPQHF
>16|TRBD2|few|TRBJ2-1|TRBV6-5
TGTGCCAGCAGTCGCACACGGACTAGCGGGATCAATGAGCAGTTCTTC
CASSRTRTSGINEQFF
>15|-|few|TRBJ2-3|TRBV3-1
TGTGCCAGCAGACGGACTAGGGGGTTGGCAGATACGCAGTATTTT
CASRRTRGLADTQYF
>12|-|-|TRBJ1-1|TRBV6-1
TGTGCCAGCAGTCCGAGGACCCATGAAGCTTTCTTT
CASSPRTHEAFF
>14|-|-|TRBJ1-1|TRBV25-1
TGTGCCAGCAGTGCACATCAGGGTGGGACTGAAGCTTTCTTT
CASSAHQGGTEAFF
>15|-|-|TRBJ2-7|TRBV4-1
TGCGCCAGCAGCCAAGGCGGCCTAGTTAGTAACGAGCAGTACTTC
CASSQGGLVSNEQYF
>13|-|-|TRBJ2-1|TRBV20-1
TGCAGTGCCCCTCTCGGGGTGGGGGATGAGCAGTTCTTC
CSAPLGVGDEQFF
>15|TRBD2|medium-sized|TRBJ2-1|TRBV12-3/TRBV12-4
TGTGCCAGCAGTACCACCGGGACTAGCGCTCATGAGCAGTTCTTC
CASSTTGTSAHEQFF
>17|TRBD1|-|TRBJ2-1|TRBV30
TGTGCCTCCGAGTGGCTCGGGACAGGCCTATTGAGCAATGAGCAGTTCTTC
CASEWLGTGLLSNEQFF
>15|-|few|TRBJ2-3|TRBV20-1
TGCAGTGCTAGAGAGGAGGGAACTAGCACAGATACGCAGTATTTT
CSAREEGTSTDTQYF
>13|-|medium-sized|TRBJ2-1|TRBV29-1
TGCAGCGTTGGACGGGTACACAATGAAGGGCAGTTCTTC
CSVGRVHNEGQFF
>15|-|medium-sized|TRBJ1-1|TRBV9
TGTGCCAGCAGCGTAGTCGGGGGCATGGGCACTGAAGCTTTCTTT
CASSVVGGMGTEAFF
>12|-|-|TRBJ1-2|TRBV29-1
TGCAGCGTTGATCAGGGAATGCATGGCTACACCTTC
CSVDQGMHGYTF
>12|-|-|TRBJ2-7|TRBV5-6
TGTGCCAGCAGCACGGGCGGTTGGGAGCAGTACTTC
CASSTGGWEQYF
>13|-|-|TRBJ2-1|TRBV12-3/TRBV12-4
TGTGCCAGCAGTCCGGAGCTGTACAATGAGCAGTTCTTC
CASSPELYNEQFF
>13|-|many|TRBJ1-2|TRBV15
TGTGCCACCAGCAGACCTCCGGGTTATGGCTACACCTTC
CATSRPPGYGYTF
>15|-|many|TRBJ2-7|TRBV7-2
TGTGCCAGCAGCTTAGGTTCGGGAGTGGTCTACGAGCAGTACTTC
CASSLGSGVVYEQYF
>16|TRBD2|-|TRBJ2-2|TRBV13
TGTGCCAGCAGAGCGGGAGTGGTGGCGAACACCGGGGAGCTGTTTTTT
CASRAGVVANTGELFF